A selection of T cell receptor beta chains follows, all from one sample in a study of T-cell memory formation after mild COVID-19. TCRdb reprocessed the 5' RACE reads with MiXCR, giving one entry per CDR3 protein. The data show about 190,000 distinct CDR3 sequences, around 19% seen once. The specimen was PBMCs or a T cell subset sorted from them (not recorded which). These receptors all stem from an adult woman who had mild COVID-19 (a few samples of this study predate the infection). Cell type and time point are not known. CDR3s include the opening cysteine and the closing phenylalanine or tryptophan. Only some rows state a clone size, as once, few, many or a class for expanded clones.

TRBV27,TRBJ2-3,-,CASRSGGAGTDTQYF
TRBV25-1,TRBJ1-5,-,CASSEKHSVSNQPQHF
TRBV4-2,TRBJ2-1,few,CASSHHKRGVSYNEQFF
TRBV3-1,TRBJ2-7,many,CASSQESRTGHYEQYF
TRBV29-1,TRBJ1-3,-,CSVEDLKDSSGNTIYF
TRBV20-1,TRBJ1-5,-,CSASNSNQPQHF
TRBV6-5,TRBJ1-5,-,CASSYDSLNQPQHF
TRBV18,TRBJ2-3,few,CASSPSTSGTDTQYF
TRBV24-1,TRBJ2-1,-,CATSEPAGDAYNEQFF
TRBV5-1,TRBJ2-3,-,CASSLVAENTDTQYF
TRBV20-1,TRBJ1-5,many,CSAIPGQASAQRPQHF
TRBV10-3,TRBJ1-6,few,CAIARDGDNSPLHF
TRBV29-1,TRBJ1-1,-,CSVLFGTGSEAFF
TRBV7-9,TRBJ2-1,-,CASSLRHPGTGLLNEQFF
TRBV5-1,TRBJ1-1,-,CASSLRWGDLAFF
TRBV20-1,TRBJ1-5,-,CSARAVGESNQPQHF
TRBV30,TRBJ2-4,-,CAWSGQTPYIQYF
TRBV10-3,TRBJ2-7,many,CAISDGNYEQYF
TRBV27,TRBJ2-2,few,CASSPGTGELFF
TRBV6-5,TRBJ2-3,few,CASSRAAGGWDTQYF
TRBV20-1,TRBJ1-6,-,CSASRGRGTTALHF
TRBV3-1,TRBJ2-2,-,CASRIGTPGELFF
TRBV6-5,TRBJ1-4,-,CASSYSGTGNEKLFF
TRBV11-1,TRBJ2-7,few,CASRQTRDGEQYF
TRBV2,TRBJ1-6,-,CASSRQAGALHF
TRBV20-1,TRBJ1-6,few,CSAATGTGYNSPLHF
TRBV29-1,TRBJ1-1,-,CSVSRGMNTEAFF
TRBV28,TRBJ1-1,-,CASSSSARHGVEAFF
TRBV5-6,TRBJ1-2,many,CASSVYRGPRYGYTF
TRBV9,TRBJ2-5,few,CASSPLRYGGAWETQYF
TRBV11-1,TRBJ2-1,-,CASSAGETGFF
TRBV4-3,TRBJ1-5,few,CASSQPGTGCNQPQHF
TRBV29-1,TRBJ1-1,-,CSVDSRRMNTEAFF
TRBV15,TRBJ2-2,few,CATSRDLRDGGTGELFF
TRBV9,TRBJ1-4,-,CASSGGDNPHEKLFF
TRBV5-1,TRBJ2-7,-,CASSSEPGSYEQYF
TRBV5-8,TRBJ1-1,-,CASSLGWGDTEAFF
TRBV10-3,TRBJ2-5,many,CAISDSRAPSPYF
TRBV6-6,TRBJ2-1,-,CASSPLIAGTSYNEQFF
TRBV12-3/TRBV12-4,TRBJ2-1,-,CASSSLSSGQQFF
TRBV10-3,TRBJ1-1,few,CAIRRQVDTEAFF
TRBV12-3/TRBV12-4,TRBJ2-5,medium-sized,CASSLPRTQETQYF
TRBV7-2,TRBJ2-7,-,CASSLFLSLEQYF
TRBV24-1,TRBJ2-5,many,CATSDPDYLETQYF
TRBV7-8,TRBJ2-7,-,CASSLDVFSGGYEQYF
TRBV5-1,TRBJ1-1,-,CASSPLAGSATEAFF